This paragraph reports one T cell receptor beta chain. This entry belongs to a study of T cell responses to AZD1222 COVID-19 vaccine. The CDR3 sequence is 13 residues long. Trimming cost V 5 bases and J 2 bases, with 12 bases left between them. CDR1 and CDR2 (germline): GTSNPN, SVGIG (reference sequence). Generated by immunoSEQ multiplex PCR, the TCRdb table keeps only in-frame clones and is missing some. This table holds 150,000 to 200,000 clones, more than 80% found once. The receptor comes from an adult in good health. The specimen comprised peripheral blood, sampled on day 0 of AZD1222 vaccination. This chain links TRBV30 with TRBJ1-2; D is possibly TRBD1 (6 bases). CDR3 in amino acids: CAWFRGRNYGYTF. In DNA form, the CDR3 reads TGTGCCTGGTTCAGGGGCCGAAACTATGGCTACACCTTC. Using reference TRBV30 and TRBJ1-2 for the parts outside the CDR3, the full variable domain is SQTIHQWPATLVQPVGSPLSLECTVEGTSNPNLYWYRQAAGRGLQLLFYSVGIGQISSEVPQNLSASRPQDRQFILSSKKLLLSDSGFYLCAWFRGRNYGYTFGSGTRLTVV.